Here is one T cell receptor beta chain with its context. Its antigen is currently unknown. The data originate from a study of identical twins. Notes on the study in general: Researchers caution that invariant MAIT and iNKT cells could partly confound zero-insertion analyses.

TCRdb re-analysed the 5' RACE reads in MiXCR, keeping a single row per CDR3 protein. The data contain hundreds of thousands of distinct CDR3 sequences, approximately 20% of them seen just once; the ten biggest clones take up approximately 0.48%. CDR1 and CDR2 (germline): WSHSY, SAAADI. The CDR3 loop spans 16 amino acids. Trimming cost V 7 bases and J 4 bases; bases outside gene matches: 10. This sample was shared with a second study, whose subject was yellow fever vaccine responses in identical twins. That paper states: A vaccine T cell response that seemed partly convergent and partly personalized was reported in twins.

The source material was CD4+ T cells sorted from blood. The rearrangement uses TRBV10-2 and TRBJ2-3, with TRBD2 identical over 11 bases. The TCR was taken from a woman younger than 35 in good health. In DNA form, the CDR3 reads TGCGCCAGCACACTCGGCACTAGCGGGAGTGCAGATACGCAGTATTTT. Translation gives CASTLGTSGSADTQYF.